This T cell receptor beta chain was sequenced in a study of T cells after yellow fever vaccination. For the study at large: SMART-Seq v4 Ultra Low Input handled preparation of low-cell-number fractions.

Study results and caveats: Abundant clonotypes from the bulk population could contaminate FACS-sorted repertoires. Reappearing after the booster were most of the clones from primary vaccination (almost 97% CD4, around 88% CD8).

This CDR3 spans 17 amino acids. V shed 5 bases, J shed 3 bases, and the junction held 14 bases outside the gene matches. CDR1 is MNHEY, CDR2 SVGEGT, per germline. A word on this clonotype: What it binds is unknown.

They built TCR cDNA with 5'RACE template switching, a step that put in a universal primer site and UMIs. TCRdb re-derived calls from the 5' RACE reads in MiXCR, one entry per CDR3 protein. The data show 250,000 to 300,000 distinct CDR3 sequences, about 5.2% seen once. This chain uses TRBV6-2 or TRBV6-3 with TRBJ2-5; 8 bases are a match to TRBD2. The material was CD4+ T cells sorted from PBMCs, obtained on the day of the yellow fever booster vaccination. This clonotype originated in a man aged 18 to 30 who received the YFV17D yellow fever vaccine. The CDR3 DNA reads TGTGCCAGCAGTCAGCCCTCGAGCGGGGGATCCGAAGAGACCCAGTACTTC. Translation gives CASSQPSSGGSEETQYF.